This T cell receptor (beta chain) was obtained from a study of shared clonotypes between healthy human individuals. Turning to this clone: The target antigen is unknown.

Cells designated naive CD8 were CD45RO-negative and were positively selected for CCR7, with terminally differentiated effector memory CD45RA+ cells excluded. Trimming at V came to 5 bases and at J to 0 bases, leaving 1 base not matched to a gene. Germline loops: CDR1 KGHSH, CDR2 LQKENI. The CDR3 extends over 14 amino acids. Overall study findings and caveats: Deeper or shallower sequencing was expected to change how clonotypes are shared among donors.

Profiling relied on immunoSEQ multiplex PCR, and the TCRdb table lists in-frame clones only, not all of them. The sample has about 700,000 clones, roughly nine tenths seen once. The chain is built from TRBV18 and TRBJ2-7, with 10 bases matching TRBD2. The sequenced material came from naive CD8+ T cells sorted from blood. The receptor was derived from a man in his thirties or forties in good health. CDR3 bases: TGTGCCAGCTCAGGACTAGCGGACTCCTACGAGCAGTACTTC. Translating it yields CASSGLADSYEQYF.